This is a list of T cell receptor beta chains from one sample in a study of Ad26.COV2.S vaccination and SARS-CoV-2 variants. Using immunoSEQ multiplex PCR, the repertoire was profiled, and TCRdb retains in-frame clones only, with some absent. The sample gives more than 300,000 clones, just under 85% of which show up once; 2.1% is in the top ten. Material: peripheral blood, obtained in a trial of Ad26.COV2.S vaccine versus placebo. These receptors were collected from a person aged 18-65 years who received the Ad26.COV2.S COVID-19 vaccine or a placebo. The CDR3 runs from the conserved cysteine through the conserved F or W. Fields, in order: V gene, J gene, clone size, D gene, CDR3 protein, CDR3 DNA. A D gene is named only where the DNA matches it firmly. Rows may omit the clone size; those that give it use once, few, many or a size class.

TRBV29-1	TRBJ1-2	-	TRBD1	CSVEKGQGNYGYTF	TGCAGCGTTGAAAAGGGACAGGGCAACTATGGCTACACCTTC
TRBV19	TRBJ2-6	-	-	CASIGYSGANVLTF	TGTGCCAGTATCGGATACTCTGGGGCCAACGTCCTGACTTTC
TRBV11-2	TRBJ2-1	-	TRBD2	CASSLDFLAAGYNEQFF	TGTGCCAGCAGCTTAGACTTCCTAGCGGCCGGCTACAATGAGCAGTTCTTC
TRBV2	TRBJ2-7	few	TRBD1	CASTSRQGVSYEQYF	TGTGCCAGCACCTCGCGACAGGGGGTCTCCTACGAGCAGTACTTC
TRBV19	TRBJ2-7	-	-	CASSIYDSYEQYF	TGTGCCAGTAGTATATACGACAGCTACGAGCAGTACTTC
TRBV6-1	TRBJ2-3	once	-	CASSEAERGDTQYF	TGTGCCAGCAGTGAAGCCGAAAGGGGAGATACGCAGTATTTT
TRBV28	TRBJ1-6	-	-	CASSFLPPVGPTYNSPLHF	TGTGCCAGCAGTTTTTTGCCCCCAGTAGGGCCCACCTATAATTCACCCCTCCACTTT
TRBV28	TRBJ2-7	-	-	CASRRYEQYF	TGTGCCAGCAGACGATACGAGCAGTACTTC
TRBV3-1/TRBV3-2	TRBJ1-4	once	TRBD1	CASSRGQGAEKLFF	TGTGCCAGCAGCCGCGGACAGGGTGCCGAAAAACTGTTTTTT
TRBV19	TRBJ1-5	-	-	CASSRGLTADYSNQPQHF	TGTGCCAGTAGTAGAGGACTGACAGCCGATTATAGCAATCAGCCCCAGCATTTT
TRBV20-1	TRBJ2-3	-	TRBD2	CSASGAGGPDTQYF	TGCAGTGCTAGTGGTGCGGGGGGGCCAGATACGCAGTATTTT
TRBV19	TRBJ2-2	-	TRBD2	CASTGGSYTGELFF	TGTGCCAGTACGGGGGGTTCGTACACCGGGGAGCTGTTTTTT
TRBV5-1	TRBJ1-1	once	TRBD1	CASSPTGVSTEAFF	TGCGCCAGCAGCCCCACAGGGGTTAGCACTGAAGCTTTCTTT